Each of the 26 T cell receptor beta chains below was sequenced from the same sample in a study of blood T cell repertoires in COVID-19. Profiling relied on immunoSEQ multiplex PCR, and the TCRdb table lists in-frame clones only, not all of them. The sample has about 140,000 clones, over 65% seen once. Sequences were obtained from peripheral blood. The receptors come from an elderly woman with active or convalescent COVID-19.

CDR3 nucleotides: TGTGCCAGCACCACGGGGGACAGATTAGCTAACTATGGCTACACCTTC. This encodes CASTTGDRLANYGYTF. V is TRBV6-6 and J is TRBJ1-2, with 7 nucleotides matching TRBD1. V was pared by 7 bases and J by 0 bases, with 11 bases of the junction left unmatched. Germline CDR1 reads MNHNY; CDR2 reads SVGAGI (reference sequence). The CDR3 runs 16 residues.

The chain's CDR3 is CASSSLVRRRRADSYEQYF. DNA of the CDR3: TGTGCCAGCAGCTCCCTCGTTCGGAGGCGGAGGGCCGACTCCTACGAGCAGTACTTC. The genes are TRBV7-2 and TRBJ2-7, with D perhaps TRBD2 (6 bases). Germline CDR1 reads SGHTA; CDR2 reads FQGNSA. V gave up 4 bases and J gave up 0 bases, with 25 bases separating them. CDR3 length: 19 residues.

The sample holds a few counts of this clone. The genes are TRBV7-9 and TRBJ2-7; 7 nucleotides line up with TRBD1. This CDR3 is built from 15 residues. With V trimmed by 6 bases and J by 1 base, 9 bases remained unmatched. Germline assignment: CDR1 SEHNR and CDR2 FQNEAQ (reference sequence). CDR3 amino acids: CASSFSGTESYEQYF. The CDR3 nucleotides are TGTGCCAGCAGTTTTTCCGGGACAGAATCCTACGAGCAGTACTTC.

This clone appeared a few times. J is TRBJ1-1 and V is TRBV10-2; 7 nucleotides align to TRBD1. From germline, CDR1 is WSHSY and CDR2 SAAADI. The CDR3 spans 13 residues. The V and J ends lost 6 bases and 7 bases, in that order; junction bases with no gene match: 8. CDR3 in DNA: TGCGCCAGCAGCCACAGGGGTGGTGGTGAAGCTTTCTTT. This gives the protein CASSHRGGGEAFF.

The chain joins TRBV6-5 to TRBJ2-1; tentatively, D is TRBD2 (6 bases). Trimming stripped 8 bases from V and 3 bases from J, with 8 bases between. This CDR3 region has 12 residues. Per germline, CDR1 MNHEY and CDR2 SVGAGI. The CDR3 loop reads CASSGDYNEQFF. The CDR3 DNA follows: TGTGCCAGCTCGGGAGACTACAATGAGCAGTTCTTC.

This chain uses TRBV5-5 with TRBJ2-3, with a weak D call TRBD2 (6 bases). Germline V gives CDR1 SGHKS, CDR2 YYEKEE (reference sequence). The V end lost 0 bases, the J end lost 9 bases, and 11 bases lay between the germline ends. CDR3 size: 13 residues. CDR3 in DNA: TGTGCCAGCAGCTTGGCGGGAGCGCCAACGCAGTATTTT. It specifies CASSLAGAPTQYF.

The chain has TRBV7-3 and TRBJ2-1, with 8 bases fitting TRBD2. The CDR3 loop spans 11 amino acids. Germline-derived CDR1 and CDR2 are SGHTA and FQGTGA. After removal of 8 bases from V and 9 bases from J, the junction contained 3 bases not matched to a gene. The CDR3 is CASASGREQFF. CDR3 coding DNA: TGTGCCAGCGCTAGCGGGCGTGAGCAGTTCTTC. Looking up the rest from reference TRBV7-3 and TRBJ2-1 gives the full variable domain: GAGVSQTPSNKVTEKGKYVELRCDPISGHTALYWYRQSLGQGPEFLIYFQGTGAADDSGLPNDRFFAVRPEGSVSTLKIQRTERGDSAVYLCASASGREQFFGPGTRLTVL.

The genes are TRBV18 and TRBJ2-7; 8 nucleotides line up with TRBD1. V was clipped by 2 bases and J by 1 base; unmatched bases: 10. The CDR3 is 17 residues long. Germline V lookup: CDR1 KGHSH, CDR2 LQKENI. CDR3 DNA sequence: TGTGCCAGCTCACCAAGATCTGCAGGGGGCAGTTCCTACGAGCAGTACTTC. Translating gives CASSPRSAGGSSYEQYF.

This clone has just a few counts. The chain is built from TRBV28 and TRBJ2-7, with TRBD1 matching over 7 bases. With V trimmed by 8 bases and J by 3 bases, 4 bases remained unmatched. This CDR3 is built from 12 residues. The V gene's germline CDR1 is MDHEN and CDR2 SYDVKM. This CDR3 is CASRQGVYEQYF. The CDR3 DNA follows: TGTGCCAGCCGACAGGGAGTCTACGAGCAGTACTTC.

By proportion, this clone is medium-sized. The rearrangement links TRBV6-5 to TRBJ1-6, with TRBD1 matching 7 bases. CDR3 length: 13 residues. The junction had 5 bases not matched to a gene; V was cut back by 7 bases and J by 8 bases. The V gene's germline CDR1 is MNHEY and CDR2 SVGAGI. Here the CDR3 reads CASTDRADSPLHF. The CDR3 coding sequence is TGTGCCAGCACCGACAGGGCTGATTCACCCCTCCACTTT.

CDR3 in amino acids: CASSYREGSNQPQHF. CDR3 nucleotides: TGTGCCAGCAGCTACAGGGAGGGGAGCAATCAGCCCCAGCATTTT. V is TRBV6-6 and J is TRBJ1-5; a weak D match, TRBD1 (6 bases). The CDR3 covers 15 residues. V lost 6 bases and J lost 1, with 13 bases in between. Germline CDR1 and CDR2: MNHNY and SVGAGI (reference sequence).

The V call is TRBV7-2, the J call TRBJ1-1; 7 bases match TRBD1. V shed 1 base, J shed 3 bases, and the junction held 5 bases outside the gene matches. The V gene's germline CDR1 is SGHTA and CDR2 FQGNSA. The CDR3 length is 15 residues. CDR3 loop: CASSLVGGGYTEAFF. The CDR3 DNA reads TGTGCCAGCAGCTTAGTTGGAGGGGGCTACACTGAAGCTTTCTTT. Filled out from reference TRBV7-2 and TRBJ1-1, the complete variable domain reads GAGVSQSPSNKVTEKGKDVELRCDPISGHTALYWYRQSLGQGLEFLIYFQGNSAPDKSGLPSDRFSAERTGGSVSTLTIQRTQQEDSAVYLCASSLVGGGYTEAFFGQGTRLTVV.

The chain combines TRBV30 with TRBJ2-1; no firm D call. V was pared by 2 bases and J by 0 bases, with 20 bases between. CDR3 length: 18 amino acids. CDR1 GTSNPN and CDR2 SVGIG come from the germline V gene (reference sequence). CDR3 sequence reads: CAWSFTPWQENSYNEQFF. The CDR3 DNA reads TGTGCCTGGAGTTTCACCCCATGGCAGGAAAACTCCTACAATGAGCAGTTCTTC.

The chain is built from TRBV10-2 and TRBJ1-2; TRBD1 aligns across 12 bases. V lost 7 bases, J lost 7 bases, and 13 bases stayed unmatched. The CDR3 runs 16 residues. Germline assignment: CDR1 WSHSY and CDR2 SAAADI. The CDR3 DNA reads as TGCGCCAGCAAGCAGGGACAGGGGGCGTTAAGTTCTGGCTACACCTTC. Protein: CASKQGQGALSSGYTF.

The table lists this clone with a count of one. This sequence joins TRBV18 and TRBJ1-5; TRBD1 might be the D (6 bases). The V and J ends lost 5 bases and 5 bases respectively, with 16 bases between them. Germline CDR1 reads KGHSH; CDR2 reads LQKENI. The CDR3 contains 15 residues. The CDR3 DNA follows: TGTGCCAGCTCAGAGGGCAGGGGAATGGATCAGCCCCAGCATTTT. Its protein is CASSEGRGMDQPQHF. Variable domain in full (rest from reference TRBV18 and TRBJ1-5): NAGVMQNPRHLVRRRGQEARLRCSPMKGHSHVYWYRQLPEEGLKFMVYLQKENIIDESGMPKERFSAEFPKEGPSILRIQQVVRGDSAAYFCASSEGRGMDQPQHFGDGTRLSIL.

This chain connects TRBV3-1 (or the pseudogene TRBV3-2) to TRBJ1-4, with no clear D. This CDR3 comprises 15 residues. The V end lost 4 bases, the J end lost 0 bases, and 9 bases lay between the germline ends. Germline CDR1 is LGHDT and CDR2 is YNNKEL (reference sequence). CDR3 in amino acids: CASSPYLTTNEKLFF. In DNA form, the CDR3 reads TGTGCCAGCAGCCCCTACCTTACAACTAATGAAAAACTGTTTTTT.

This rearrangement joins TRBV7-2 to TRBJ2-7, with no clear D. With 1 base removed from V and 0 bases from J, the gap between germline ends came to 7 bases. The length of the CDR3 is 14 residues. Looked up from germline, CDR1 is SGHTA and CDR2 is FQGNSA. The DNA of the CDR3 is TGTGCCAGCAGCTTAGTTTGGAGCTCCTACGAGCAGTACTTC. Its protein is CASSLVWSSYEQYF. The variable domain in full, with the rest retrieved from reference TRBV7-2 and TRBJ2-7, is GAGVSQSPSNKVTEKGKDVELRCDPISGHTALYWYRQSLGQGLEFLIYFQGNSAPDKSGLPSDRFSAERTGGSVSTLTIQRTQQEDSAVYLCASSLVWSSYEQYFGPGTRLTVT.

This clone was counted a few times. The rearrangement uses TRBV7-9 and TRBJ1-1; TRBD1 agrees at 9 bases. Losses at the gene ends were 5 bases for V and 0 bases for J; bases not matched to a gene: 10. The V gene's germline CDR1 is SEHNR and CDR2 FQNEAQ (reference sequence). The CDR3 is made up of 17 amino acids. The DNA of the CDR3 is TGTGCCAGCAGCCCGAGGACAGGGGATGCCATGAACACTGAAGCTTTCTTT. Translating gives CASSPRTGDAMNTEAFF.

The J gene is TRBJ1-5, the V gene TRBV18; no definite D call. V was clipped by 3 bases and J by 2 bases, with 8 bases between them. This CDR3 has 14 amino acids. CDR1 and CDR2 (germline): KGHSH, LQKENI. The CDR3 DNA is TGTGCCAGCTCACCTAACTCGGGCAATCAGCCCCAGCATTTT. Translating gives CASSPNSGNQPQHF.

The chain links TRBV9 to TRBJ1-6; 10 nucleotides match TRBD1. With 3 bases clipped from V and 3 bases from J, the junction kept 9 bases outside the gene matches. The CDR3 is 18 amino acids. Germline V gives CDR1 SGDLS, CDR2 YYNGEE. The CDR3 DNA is TGTGCCAGCAGCGGTGTGGGACAGGGGCTTCTCTATAATTCACCCCTCCACTTT. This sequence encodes CASSGVGQGLLYNSPLHF.

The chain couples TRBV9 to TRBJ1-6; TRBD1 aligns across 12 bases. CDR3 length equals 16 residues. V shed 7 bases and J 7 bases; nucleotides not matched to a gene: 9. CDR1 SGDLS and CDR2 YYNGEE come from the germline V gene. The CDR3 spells CASGGTGGAVNSPLHF. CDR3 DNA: TGTGCCAGCGGGGGGACAGGGGGCGCCGTCAATTCACCCCTCCACTTT. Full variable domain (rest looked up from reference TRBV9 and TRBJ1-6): DSGVTQTPKHLITATGQRVTLRCSPRSGDLSVYWYQQSLDQGLQFLIQYYNGEERAKGNILERFSAQQFPDLHSELNLSSLELGDSALYFCASGGTGGAVNSPLHFGNGTRLTVT.

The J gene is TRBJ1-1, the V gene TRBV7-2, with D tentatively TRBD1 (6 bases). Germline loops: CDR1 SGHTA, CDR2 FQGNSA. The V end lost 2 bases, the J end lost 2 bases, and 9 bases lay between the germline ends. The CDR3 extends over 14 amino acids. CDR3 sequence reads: CASSLLGANTEAFF. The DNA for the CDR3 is TGTGCCAGCAGCTTATTGGGGGCAAACACTGAAGCTTTCTTT.

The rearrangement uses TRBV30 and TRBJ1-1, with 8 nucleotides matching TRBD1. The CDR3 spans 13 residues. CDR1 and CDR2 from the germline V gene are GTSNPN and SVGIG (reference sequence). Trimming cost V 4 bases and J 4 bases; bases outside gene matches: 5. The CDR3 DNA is TGTGCCTGGATTAGACAGGGGCCCACTGAAGCTTTCTTT. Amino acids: CAWIRQGPTEAFF.

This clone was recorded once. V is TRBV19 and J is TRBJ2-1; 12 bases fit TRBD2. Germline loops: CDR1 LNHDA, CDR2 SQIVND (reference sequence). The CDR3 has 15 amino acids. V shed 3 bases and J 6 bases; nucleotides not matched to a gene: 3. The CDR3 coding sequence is TGTGCCAGTAGTATCGGGGGACTAGCGGGCAATGAGCAGTTCTTC. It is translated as CASSIGGLAGNEQFF.

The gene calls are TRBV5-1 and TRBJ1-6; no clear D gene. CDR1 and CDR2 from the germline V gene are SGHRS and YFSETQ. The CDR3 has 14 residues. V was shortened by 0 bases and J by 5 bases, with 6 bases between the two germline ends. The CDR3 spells CASSLGSDNSPLHF. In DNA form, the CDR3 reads TGCGCCAGCAGCTTGGGATCGGATAATTCACCCCTCCACTTT.

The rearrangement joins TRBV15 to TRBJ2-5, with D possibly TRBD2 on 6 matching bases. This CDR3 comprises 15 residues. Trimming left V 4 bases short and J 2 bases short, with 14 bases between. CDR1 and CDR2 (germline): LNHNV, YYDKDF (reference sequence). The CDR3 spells CATSTRTNVQETQYF. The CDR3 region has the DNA TGTGCCACCAGCACAAGGACTAACGTTCAAGAGACCCAGTACTTC.